This TCR beta chain was identified during a study of regulatory T cells in long-lasting Graves disease. Documented time point: persistent/refractory GD, antithyroid drugs over 5 years with positive TRAb. PBMC RNA served as the TCR library source. The guidelines of the American Thyroid Association were the basis for diagnosing Graves' disease. This clonotype showed up many times. Its antigen remains unknown. Losses at the gene ends were 0 bases for V and 1 base for J; bases not matched to a gene: 5. Per the germline V gene, CDR1 is SGHRS and CDR2 is YFSETQ. CDR3 length equals 16 residues. To make TCR beta libraries, researchers used iRepertoire HTBI primers and Arm-PCR of CDR3 regions. Per the original data handling: Taken together, the samples had 55 to 70 TRBV and some 15 TRBJ segments identified. TCRdb ran MiXCR on the multiplex PCR reads and lists one entry per CDR3 protein. The V and J calls here are based on TCRdb, not the publication. The sample gives fewer than 450,000 distinct CDR3 sequences, less than 25% of which show up once; less than 25% is in the top ten.

Study-wide results and limits: Newly diagnosed patients had higher TCR diversity than persistent Graves' patients did.

The J gene is TRBJ1-1, the V gene TRBV5-1; TRBD1 aligns across 8 bases. This TCR was sampled from a female donor with Graves disease. The sample consisted of peripheral blood mononuclear cells (PBMCs), taken when the disease was refractory, from a patient treated with antithyroid drugs. This chain's CDR3 is CASSLGQGAGNTEAFF. CDR3 DNA sequence: TGCGCCAGCAGCTTGGGGCAGGGGGCAGGGAACACTGAAGCTTTCTTT.